Presented here are 25 T cell receptor beta chains from one specimen sequenced in a study of T cell responses to AZD1222 COVID-19 vaccine. The assay was immunoSEQ multiplex PCR, and TCRdb's table has in-frame clones only and misses some. The sample carries about 81,000 clones, about 91% recorded once. Source: peripheral blood, taken on day 0 of AZD1222 vaccination. These receptors were taken from an adult in good health.

This sequence joins TRBV27 and TRBJ2-5; 10 bases match TRBD2. The CDR3 spans 15 residues. Looked up from germline, CDR1 is MNHEY and CDR2 is SMNVEV (reference sequence). V trimming: 8 bases; J trimming: 4 bases; junction bases outside the gene matches: 10. CDR3 in amino acids: CASSPLAGVGETQYF. CDR3 in DNA: TGTGCCAGCTCCCCCCTAGCGGGAGTCGGAGAGACCCAGTACTTC.

The chain uses TRBV7-9 and TRBJ1-2; D gene ambiguous. V lost 8 bases to trimming and J lost 8 bases, with 18 bases between them. The V gene's germline CDR1 is SEHNR and CDR2 FQNEAQ (reference sequence). The CDR3 spans 13 residues. CDR3 sequence (DNA): TGTGCCAGCGGCAATCTCCCAGGCCTCGGCTACACCTTC. Translation gives CASGNLPGLGYTF.

This rearrangement joins TRBV28 to TRBJ1-1, with 9 bases identical to TRBD1. The trim removed 6 bases at V and 5 bases at J, leaving 7 bases unmatched. This CDR3 comprises 14 residues. Germline assignment: CDR1 MDHEN and CDR2 SYDVKM. CDR3 loop: CASSLGQGRTEAFF. The CDR3 DNA is TGTGCCAGCAGCTTGGGACAGGGAAGGACTGAAGCTTTCTTT.

This clone occurred once. V usage is TRBV2 and J usage is TRBJ2-7, with D possibly called TRBD1 or TRBD2 (5 bases each). Between the trimmed V and J ends, which lost 7 bases and 0 bases, there was a span of 16 bases. CDR3 length equals 15 residues. CDR1 and CDR2 (germline): SNHLY, FYNNEI. This CDR3 reads CASKRLGAASYEQYF. CDR3 nucleotide sequence: TGTGCCAGCAAACGCCTCGGGGCTGCCTCCTACGAGCAGTACTTC.

Only a few counts were recorded for this clone. The rearrangement uses TRBV6-5 and TRBJ2-1, with D possibly being TRBD2 (5 bases). The germline V gene has CDR1 MNHEY and CDR2 SVGAGI. The germline V and J ends were trimmed by 6 bases and 8 bases, with 20 bases remaining between them. The CDR3 runs to 15 residues. The CDR3 protein is CASSLTVGLRDEQFF. In nucleotides, the CDR3 is TGTGCCAGCAGCCTTACCGTGGGTTTGCGGGATGAGCAGTTCTTC.

V and J are TRBV7-2 and TRBJ1-2, with a tentative D call TRBD1 (5 bases). Germline CDR1 is SGHTA and CDR2 is FQGNSA. The CDR3 is 14 residues long. V was shortened by 5 bases and J by 6 bases, with 16 bases between the two germline ends. This chain's CDR3 is CASSPVRVGDGYTF. DNA of the CDR3: TGTGCCAGCAGCCCTGTGAGGGTAGGGGATGGCTACACCTTC.

The CDR3 bases are TGCGCCAGCAGCTCCGCAATGGGGTACACTGAAGCTTTCTTT. Its protein is CASSSAMGYTEAFF. The chain links TRBV5-1 to TRBJ1-1; D ambiguous. This CDR3 is built from 14 residues. Germline assignment: CDR1 SGHRS and CDR2 YFSETQ. V gave up 3 bases and J gave up 3 bases, with 12 bases separating them.

The genes are TRBV7-2 and TRBJ1-4, with D hard to call. Deletions cut 3 bases from V and 5 bases from J, with 13 bases between. There are 15 residues in the CDR3. Germline CDR1 SGHTA, CDR2 FQGNSA. The CDR3 loop reads CASSFVGGGNEKLFF. In nucleotides, the CDR3 is TGTGCCAGCAGCTTCGTGGGCGGTGGGAATGAAAAACTGTTTTTT.

J is TRBJ2-1 and V is TRBV3-1 (or the pseudogene TRBV3-2); TRBD2 matches at 12 bases. Trimming at V came to 3 bases and at J to 10 bases, leaving 4 bases not matched to a gene. The CDR3 sequence is 14 residues long. Per the germline V gene, CDR1 is LGHDT and CDR2 is YNNKEL (reference sequence). The CDR3 here is CASSQNGLAGEQFF. For the CDR3, the DNA is TGTGCCAGCAGCCAGAACGGACTAGCGGGGGAGCAGTTCTTC.

This chain uses TRBV2 with TRBJ2-1; 9 bases match TRBD2. This CDR3 is 14 amino acids long. CDR1 and CDR2 from the germline V gene are SNHLY and FYNNEI. V was clipped by 6 bases and J by 7 bases; unmatched bases: 7. The DNA of the CDR3 is TGTGCCAGCAGGAAGGGACTAGCCCTGAATGAGCAGTTCTTC. This codes for CASRKGLALNEQFF.

CDR3 in DNA: TGTGCCAGCAGCTTAGTCCCACTAGCGGGAGCGGGGGGCAAGCAGTACTTC. This sequence encodes CASSLVPLAGAGGKQYF. The gene calls are TRBV7-2 and TRBJ2-7; 11 bases agree with TRBD2. J gave up 8 bases and V 1 base, and 13 bases lay outside the gene matches. Germline V gene data show CDR1 as SGHTA and CDR2 as FQGNSA. The CDR3 spans 17 residues. Filled out from reference TRBV7-2 and TRBJ2-7, the complete variable domain reads GAGVSQSPSNKVTEKGKDVELRCDPISGHTALYWYRQSLGQGLEFLIYFQGNSAPDKSGLPSDRFSAERTGGSVSTLTIQRTQQEDSAVYLCASSLVPLAGAGGKQYFGPGTRLTVT.

Details on this clone: Sequence at one end of the junction differs from germline and may be a read error. The V gene is TRBV13, the J gene TRBJ2-7; D gene uncertain. Per the germline V gene, CDR1 is PRHDT and CDR2 is FYEKMQ (reference sequence). The CDR3 has 14 amino acids. CDR3: CASSLGRPFYEQYF. In DNA, the CDR3 is TGTGCCAGCAGCCTAGGCCGGCCATTCTACGAGCAGTACTTC.

The chain has TRBV19 and TRBJ2-5; weak D call: TRBD1 (5 bases). Germline V gene data show CDR1 as LNHDA and CDR2 as SQIVND (reference sequence). Trimming took off 7 bases at V and 5 bases at J, with 20 bases between the two ends. The CDR3 is 15 amino acids. The CDR3 sequence: CASTPSGMVSETQYF. In DNA form, the CDR3 reads TGTGCCAGTACCCCGTCAGGGATGGTATCGGAGACCCAGTACTTC.

The V call is TRBV2, the J call TRBJ2-1, with unresolved D. Trimming cost V 4 bases and J 4 bases, with 11 bases left between them. Germline lookup yields CDR1 SNHLY and CDR2 FYNNEI. This CDR3 is 14 amino acids long. CDR3 bases: TGTGCCAGCAGTGGAGGTAGGGATTACAATGAGCAGTTCTTC. Translation: CASSGGRDYNEQFF. The full variable domain, its missing parts supplied by reference TRBV2 and TRBJ2-1, is EPEVTQTPSHQVTQMGQEVILRCVPISNHLYFYWYRQILGQKVEFLVSFYNNEISEKSEIFDDQFSVERPDGSNFTLKIRSTKLEDSAMYFCASSGGRDYNEQFFGPGTRLTVL.

J is TRBJ2-5 and V is TRBV13; TRBD1 is a possible D gene (6 bases). Germline loops: CDR1 PRHDT, CDR2 FYEKMQ (reference sequence). The CDR3 runs to 13 residues. The V end was cut by 6 bases, the J end by 4 bases, with 12 bases between. CDR3 loop: CASRDRQVETQYF. The CDR3 DNA sequence: TGTGCCAGCAGAGATCGACAGGTAGAGACCCAGTACTTC.

The CDR3, as DNA: TGTGCCAGCAGCTCCGTCGAGGACGGGGAGAGGCTACGGGAGCAGTACTTC. Translation gives CASSSVEDGERLREQYF. This chain links TRBV7-9 with TRBJ2-7; D perhaps matches TRBD2 (5 bases). Trimming took off 4 bases at V and 7 bases at J, with 26 bases between the two ends. The germline gives CDR1 SEHNR, CDR2 FQNEAQ (reference sequence). The length of the CDR3 is 17 residues.

In DNA form, the CDR3 reads TGTGCCAGCAGCCAAGAAGCGGATGGGACAGATACGCAGTATTTT. Its protein product is CASSQEADGTDTQYF. V is TRBV3-1 (or the pseudogene TRBV3-2) and J is TRBJ2-3; possibly TRBD2 for D (5 bases). The CDR3 is made up of 15 amino acids. Trimming removed 0 bases at V and 3 bases at J, with 10 bases between. Germline V lookup: CDR1 LGHDT, CDR2 YNNKEL (reference sequence).

The gene calls are TRBV15 and TRBJ1-3; 9 positions agree with TRBD1. Germline CDR1 is LNHNV and CDR2 is YYDKDF (reference sequence). The CDR3 is 14 amino acids. With 5 bases clipped from V and 3 bases from J, the junction kept 2 bases outside the gene matches. DNA of the CDR3: TGTGCCACCAGCGGGACAGGGTTTGGAAACACCATATATTTT. As protein: CATSGTGFGNTIYF.

Here the CDR3 reads CASSLRMAAGELFF. The DNA of the CDR3 is TGTGCCAGCAGCTTAAGGATGGCGGCCGGGGAGCTGTTTTTT. This rearrangement joins TRBV7-3 to TRBJ2-2, with D unclear. The length of the CDR3 is 14 residues. Germline lookup yields CDR1 SGHTA and CDR2 FQGTGA. Trimming removed 1 base from V and 6 bases from J, with 9 bases in between.

The V gene is TRBV25-1, the J gene TRBJ1-5; D is perhaps TRBD1 (5 bases). The V gene lost 2 bases and the J gene lost 6 bases, with 11 bases spanning the gap. The CDR3 spans 14 residues. Looked up from germline, CDR1 is MGHDK and CDR2 is SYGVNS. As DNA, the CDR3 is TGTGCCAGCAGTGAAAGGGGCGAGGCTCAGCCCCAGCATTTT. Translated: CASSERGEAQPQHF.

By its share, this clone is medium-sized. The chain combines TRBV6-1 with TRBJ1-4; D is unclear. V was shortened by 1 base and J by 10 bases, with 22 bases between the two germline ends. The CDR3 spans 17 residues. CDR1 and CDR2 from the germline V gene are MNHNS and SASEGT. The CDR3 is CASSEGEQLEIGGKLFF. The CDR3 DNA is TGTGCCAGCAGTGAAGGGGAACAGTTGGAGATTGGTGGAAAACTGTTTTTT.

This chain uses TRBV18 with TRBJ1-2; D not resolved. The ends were cut back, 3 bases at V and 1 base at J, with 12 bases in the middle. The germline V gene has CDR1 KGHSH and CDR2 LQKENI. The CDR3 contains 15 residues. The CDR3 coding sequence is TGTGCCAGCTCACCGAATTGGCAGGATAACTATGGCTACACCTTC. The encoded protein is CASSPNWQDNYGYTF.

The chain links TRBV5-4 to TRBJ1-2; 9 bases are a match to TRBD1. Germline V gene lookup returns CDR1 SGHNT and CDR2 YYREEE (reference sequence). Losses at the gene ends were 2 bases for V and 6 bases for J; bases not matched to a gene: 8. This CDR3 is 15 amino acids long. The DNA of the CDR3 is TGTGCCAGCAGCTTCGGTACAGGGGGCTTTAATGGCTACACCTTC. As protein: CASSFGTGGFNGYTF.

V and J are TRBV14 and TRBJ2-1, with D possibly TRBD2 on 5 matching bases. V lost 4 bases and J lost 5, with 15 bases in between. Looked up from germline, CDR1 is SGHDN and CDR2 is FVKESK. The CDR3 sequence is 15 residues long. In nucleotides, the CDR3 is TGTGCCAGCAGCCCCCCTGGAGGTGGAAACAATGAGCAGTTCTTC. Residues: CASSPPGGGNNEQFF.

The CDR3 DNA reads TGTGCCAGCAGCTTAGGAAACGCGGGATTGCGCAATGAGCAGTTCTTC. Protein: CASSLGNAGLRNEQFF. The V call is TRBV7-9, the J call TRBJ2-1, with D possibly matching TRBD2 (6 bases). Germline V gene lookup returns CDR1 SEHNR and CDR2 FQNEAQ (reference sequence). The CDR3 runs to 16 residues. The germline V and J ends were trimmed by 1 base and 6 bases, with 16 bases remaining between them.